The next 3 T cell receptor beta chains were all read from a single sample in a study of T cell clusters in autoimmune cytopenias. Some 39,000 genome equivalents of blood DNA were amplified for TRB. TRB was amplified by touch-down multiplex PCR, primer pools A and B combined. TCRdb reanalyzed the multiplex PCR reads, giving one entry per CDR3 protein sequence and no DNA. This listing includes 2,700 or so distinct CDR3 sequences. The sequenced sample was peripheral blood. The receptors were sampled from a human donor with an autoimmune cytopenia, with autoimmune hepatitis or in good health (not recorded which).

By frequency, this clonotype registers medium-sized (0.01 to 0.1%). CDR3: CASSAGTSVYEQYF. The chain has TRBV13 and TRBJ2-7; TCRdb's D call, TRBD2, is unchecked because there is no DNA. The germline V gene has CDR1 PRHDT and CDR2 FYEKMQ (reference sequence). The CDR3 contains 14 residues.

This clonotype is called medium-sized based on its frequency. V is TRBV19 and J is TRBJ1-5. This CDR3 spans 16 amino acids. Germline CDR1 reads LNHDA; CDR2 reads SQIVND (reference sequence). The CDR3: CASSIVPEHSNQPQHF.

The chain recombines TRBV28 with TRBJ1-2. The CDR3 runs to 13 residues. The germline gives CDR1 MDHEN, CDR2 SYDVKM. The CDR3 region is CASSFRNGYGYTF.